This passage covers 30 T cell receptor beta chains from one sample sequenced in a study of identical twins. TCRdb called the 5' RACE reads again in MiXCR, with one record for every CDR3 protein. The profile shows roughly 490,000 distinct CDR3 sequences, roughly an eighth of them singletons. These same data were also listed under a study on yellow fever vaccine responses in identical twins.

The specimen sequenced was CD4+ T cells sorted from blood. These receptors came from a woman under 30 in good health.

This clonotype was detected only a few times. The CDR3 DNA reads TGTGCCAGCAGTTACTTCGGGACAGCTAATGAAAAACTGTTTTTT. Protein: CASSYFGTANEKLFF. The chain carries TRBV6-6 and TRBJ1-4, with TRBD1 matching over 7 bases. V was pared by 1 base and J by 3 bases, with 2 bases of the junction left unmatched. Germline-derived CDR1 and CDR2 are MNHNY and SVGAGI (reference sequence). The CDR3 runs 15 residues.

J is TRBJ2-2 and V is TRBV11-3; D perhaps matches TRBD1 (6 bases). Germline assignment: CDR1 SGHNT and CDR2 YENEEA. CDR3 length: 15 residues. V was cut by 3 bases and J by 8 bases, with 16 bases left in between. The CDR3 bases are TGTGCCAGCAGCTTTGGCGCGATGGGGGCAGGGGAGCTGTTTTTT. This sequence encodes CASSFGAMGAGELFF.

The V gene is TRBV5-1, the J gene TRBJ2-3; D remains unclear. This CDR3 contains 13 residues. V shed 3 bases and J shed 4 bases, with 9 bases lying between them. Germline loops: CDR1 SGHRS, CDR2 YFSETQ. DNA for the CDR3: TGCGCCAGCAGCTCCGGTGGGTCAGATACGCAGTATTTT. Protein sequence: CASSSGGSDTQYF.

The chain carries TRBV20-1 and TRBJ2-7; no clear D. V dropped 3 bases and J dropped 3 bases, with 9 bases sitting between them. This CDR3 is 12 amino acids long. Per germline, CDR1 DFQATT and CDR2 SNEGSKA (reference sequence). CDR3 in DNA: TGCAGTGCTAGTCCCCGATACTACGAGCAGTACTTC. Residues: CSASPRYYEQYF.

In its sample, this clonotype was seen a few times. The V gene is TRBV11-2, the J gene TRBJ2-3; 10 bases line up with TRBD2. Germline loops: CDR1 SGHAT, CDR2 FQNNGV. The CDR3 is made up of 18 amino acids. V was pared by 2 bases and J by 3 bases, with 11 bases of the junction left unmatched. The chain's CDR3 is CASSLYILAGAGTDTQYF. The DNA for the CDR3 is TGTGCCAGCAGCTTATATATCCTAGCGGGAGCAGGGACAGATACGCAGTATTTT.

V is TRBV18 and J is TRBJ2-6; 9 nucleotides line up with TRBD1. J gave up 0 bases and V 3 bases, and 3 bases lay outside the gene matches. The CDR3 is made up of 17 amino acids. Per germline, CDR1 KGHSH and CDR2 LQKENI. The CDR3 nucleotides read TGTGCCAGCTCACCGCGGACAGGGGTCTCTGGGGCCAACGTCCTGACTTTC. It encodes CASSPRTGVSGANVLTF. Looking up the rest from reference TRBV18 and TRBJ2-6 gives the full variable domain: NAGVMQNPRHLVRRRGQEARLRCSPMKGHSHVYWYRQLPEEGLKFMVYLQKENIIDESGMPKERFSAEFPKEGPSILRIQQVVRGDSAAYFCASSPRTGVSGANVLTFGAGSRLTVL.

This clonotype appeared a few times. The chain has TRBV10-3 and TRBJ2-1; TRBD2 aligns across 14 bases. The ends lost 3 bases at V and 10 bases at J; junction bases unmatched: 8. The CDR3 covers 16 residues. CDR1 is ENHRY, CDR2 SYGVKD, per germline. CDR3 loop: CAISDTGTSGSGEQFF. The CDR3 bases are TGTGCCATCAGTGACACCGGGACTAGCGGGAGCGGCGAGCAGTTCTTC.

The CDR3 protein is CASTVGNQPQHF. The CDR3 nucleotides are TGTGCCAGCACAGTGGGCAATCAGCCCCAGCATTTT. The chain is built from TRBV7-8 and TRBJ1-5; D is unresolved. V was cut by 7 bases and J by 2 bases, with 6 bases left in between. CDR1 and CDR2 (germline): SGHVS, FQNEAQ. The CDR3 length is 12 residues. Using reference TRBV7-8 and TRBJ1-5 for the parts outside the CDR3, the full variable domain is GAGVSQSPRYKVAKRGQDVALRCDPISGHVSLFWYQQALGQGPEFLTYFQNEAQLDKSGLPSDRFFAERPEGSVSTLKIQRTQQEDSAVYLCASTVGNQPQHFGDGTRLSIL.

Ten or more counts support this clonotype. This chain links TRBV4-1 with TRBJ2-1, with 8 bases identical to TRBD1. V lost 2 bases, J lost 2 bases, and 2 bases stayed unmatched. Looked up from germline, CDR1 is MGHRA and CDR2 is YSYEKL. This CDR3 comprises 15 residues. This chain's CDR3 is CASSQSDRAYNEQFF. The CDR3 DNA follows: TGCGCCAGCAGCCAATCGGACAGGGCCTACAATGAGCAGTTCTTC.

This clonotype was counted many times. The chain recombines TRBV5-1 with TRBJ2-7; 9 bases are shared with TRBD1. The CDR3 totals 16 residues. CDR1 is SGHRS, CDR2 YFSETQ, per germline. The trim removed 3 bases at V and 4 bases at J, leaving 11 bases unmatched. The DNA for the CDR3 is TGCGCCAGCAGCTCCGGGACAGGGAACGGGCGATACGAGCAGTACTTC. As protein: CASSSGTGNGRYEQYF. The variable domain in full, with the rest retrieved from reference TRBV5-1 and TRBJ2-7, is KAGVTQTPRYLIKTRGQQVTLSCSPISGHRSVSWYQQTPGQGLQFLFEYFSETQRNKGNFPGRFSGRQFSNSRSEMNVSTLELGDSALYLCASSSGTGNGRYEQYFGPGTRLTVT.

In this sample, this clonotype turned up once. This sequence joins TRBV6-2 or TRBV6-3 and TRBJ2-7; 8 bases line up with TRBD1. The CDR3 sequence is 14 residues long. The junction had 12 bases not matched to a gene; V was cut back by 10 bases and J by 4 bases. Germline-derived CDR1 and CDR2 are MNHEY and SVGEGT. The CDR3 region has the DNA TGTGCCACCAGCCCCGGACAGGGCCTTTACGAGCAGTACTTC. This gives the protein CATSPGQGLYEQYF.

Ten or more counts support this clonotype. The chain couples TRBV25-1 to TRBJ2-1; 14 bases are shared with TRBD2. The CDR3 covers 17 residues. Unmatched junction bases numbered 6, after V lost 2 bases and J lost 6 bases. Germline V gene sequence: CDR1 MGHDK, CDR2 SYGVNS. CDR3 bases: TGTGCCAGCAGTGAAACCTCCGGACTAGCGGGAGGCAATGAGCAGTTCTTC. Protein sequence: CASSETSGLAGGNEQFF.

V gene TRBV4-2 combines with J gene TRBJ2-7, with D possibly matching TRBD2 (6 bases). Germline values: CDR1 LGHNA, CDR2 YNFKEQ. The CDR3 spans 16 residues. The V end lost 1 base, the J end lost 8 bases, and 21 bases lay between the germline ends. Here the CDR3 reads CASSQGTGLPNIQQYF. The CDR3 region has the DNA TGTGCCAGCAGCCAAGGAACGGGACTCCCAAACATCCAGCAGTACTTC.

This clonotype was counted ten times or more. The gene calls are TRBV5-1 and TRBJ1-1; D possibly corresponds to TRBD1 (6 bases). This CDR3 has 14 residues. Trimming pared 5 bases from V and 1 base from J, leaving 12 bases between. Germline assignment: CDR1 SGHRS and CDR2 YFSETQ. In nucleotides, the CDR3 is TGCGCCAGCAGTGAGACAGGAGCGAACACTGAAGCTTTCTTT. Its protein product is CASSETGANTEAFF.

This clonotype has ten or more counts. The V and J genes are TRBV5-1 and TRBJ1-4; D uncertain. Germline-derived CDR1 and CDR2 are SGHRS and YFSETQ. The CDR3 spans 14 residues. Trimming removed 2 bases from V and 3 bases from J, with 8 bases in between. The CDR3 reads CASSFQDSNEKLFF. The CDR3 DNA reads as TGCGCCAGCAGCTTCCAGGACTCTAATGAAAAACTGTTTTTT. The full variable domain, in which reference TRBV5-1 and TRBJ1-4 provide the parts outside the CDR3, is KAGVTQTPRYLIKTRGQQVTLSCSPISGHRSVSWYQQTPGQGLQFLFEYFSETQRNKGNFPGRFSGRQFSNSRSEMNVSTLELGDSALYLCASSFQDSNEKLFFGSGTQLSVL.

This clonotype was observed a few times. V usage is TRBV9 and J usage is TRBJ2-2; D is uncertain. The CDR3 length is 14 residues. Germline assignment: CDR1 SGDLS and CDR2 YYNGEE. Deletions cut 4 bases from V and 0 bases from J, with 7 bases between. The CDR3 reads CASSPDANTGELFF. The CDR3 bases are TGTGCCAGCAGCCCCGACGCGAACACCGGGGAGCTGTTTTTT.

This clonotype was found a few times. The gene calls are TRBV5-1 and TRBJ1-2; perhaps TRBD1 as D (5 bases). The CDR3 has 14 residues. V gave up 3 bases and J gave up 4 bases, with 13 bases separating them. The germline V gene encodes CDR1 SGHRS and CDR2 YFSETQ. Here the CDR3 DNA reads TGCGCCAGCAGCTCGGATGGGACCGTCTATGGCTACACCTTC. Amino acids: CASSSDGTVYGYTF.

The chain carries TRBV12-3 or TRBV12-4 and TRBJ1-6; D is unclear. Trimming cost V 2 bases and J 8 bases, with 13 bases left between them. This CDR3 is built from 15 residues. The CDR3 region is CASSLLAGTDSPLHF. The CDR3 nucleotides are TGTGCCAGCAGTTTATTGGCCGGCACCGATTCACCCCTCCACTTT.

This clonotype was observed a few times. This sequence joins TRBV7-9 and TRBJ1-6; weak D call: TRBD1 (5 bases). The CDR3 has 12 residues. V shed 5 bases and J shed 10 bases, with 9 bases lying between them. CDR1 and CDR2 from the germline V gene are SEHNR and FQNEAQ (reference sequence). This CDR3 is CASSGGGSPLHF. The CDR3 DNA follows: TGTGCCAGCAGCGGTGGGGGGTCACCCCTCCACTTT.

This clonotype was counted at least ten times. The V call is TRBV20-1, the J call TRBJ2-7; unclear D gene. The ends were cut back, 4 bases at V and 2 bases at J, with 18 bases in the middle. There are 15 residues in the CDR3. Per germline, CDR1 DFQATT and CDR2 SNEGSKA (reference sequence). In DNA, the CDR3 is TGCAGTGCTACAGCGTATCAGGAGAGTCCCTACGAGCAGTACTTC. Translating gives CSATAYQESPYEQYF.

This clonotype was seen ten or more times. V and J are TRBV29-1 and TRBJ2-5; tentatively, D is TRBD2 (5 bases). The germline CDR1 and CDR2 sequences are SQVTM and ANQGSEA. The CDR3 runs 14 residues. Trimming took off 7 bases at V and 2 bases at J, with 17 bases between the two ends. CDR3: CSARGEEGQETQYF. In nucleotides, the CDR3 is TGCAGCGCGCGTGGGGAAGAGGGTCAAGAGACCCAGTACTTC.

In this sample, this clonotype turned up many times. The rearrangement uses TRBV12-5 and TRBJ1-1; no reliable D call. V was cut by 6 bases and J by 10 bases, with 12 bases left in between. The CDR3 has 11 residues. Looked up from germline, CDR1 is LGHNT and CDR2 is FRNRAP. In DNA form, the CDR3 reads TGTGCTAGTGGCGGAGGGTGGCGAGCTTTCTTT. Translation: CASGGGWRAFF.

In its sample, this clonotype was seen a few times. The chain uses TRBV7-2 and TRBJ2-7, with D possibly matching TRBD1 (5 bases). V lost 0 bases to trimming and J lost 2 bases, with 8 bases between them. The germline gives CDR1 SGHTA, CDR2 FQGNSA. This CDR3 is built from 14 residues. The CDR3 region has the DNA TGTGCCAGCAGCTTAGCCACAGGTCCCTACGAGCAGTACTTC. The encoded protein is CASSLATGPYEQYF.

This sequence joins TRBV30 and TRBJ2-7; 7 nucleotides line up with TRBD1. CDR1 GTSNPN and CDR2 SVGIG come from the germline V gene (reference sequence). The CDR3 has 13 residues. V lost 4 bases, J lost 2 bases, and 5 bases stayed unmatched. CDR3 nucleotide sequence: TGTGCCTGGACCCGGGACAGCCCCTACGAGCAGTACTTC. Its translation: CAWTRDSPYEQYF. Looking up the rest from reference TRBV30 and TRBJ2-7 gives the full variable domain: SQTIHQWPATLVQPVGSPLSLECTVEGTSNPNLYWYRQAAGRGLQLLFYSVGIGQISSEVPQNLSASRPQDRQFILSSKKLLLSDSGFYLCAWTRDSPYEQYFGPGTRLTVT.

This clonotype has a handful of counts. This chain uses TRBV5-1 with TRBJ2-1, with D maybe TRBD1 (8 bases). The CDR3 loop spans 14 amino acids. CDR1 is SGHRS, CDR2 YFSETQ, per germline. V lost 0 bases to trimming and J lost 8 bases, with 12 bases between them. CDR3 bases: TGCGCCAGCAGCTTGGAACAGGGGGGGGATGAGCAGTTCTTC. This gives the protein CASSLEQGGDEQFF.

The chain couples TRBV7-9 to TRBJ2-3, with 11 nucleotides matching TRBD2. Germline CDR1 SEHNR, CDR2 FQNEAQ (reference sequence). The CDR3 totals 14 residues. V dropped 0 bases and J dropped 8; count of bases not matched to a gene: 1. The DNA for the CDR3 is TGTGCCAGCAGCTTAGCTAGCGGGGGGGCTACGCAGTATTTT. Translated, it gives CASSLASGGATQYF. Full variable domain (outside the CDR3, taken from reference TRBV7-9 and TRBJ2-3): DTGVSQNPRHKITKRGQNVTFRCDPISEHNRLYWYRQTLGQGPEFLTYFQNEAQLEKSRLLSDRFSAERPKGSFSTLEIQRTEQGDSAMYLCASSLASGGATQYFGPGTRLTVL.

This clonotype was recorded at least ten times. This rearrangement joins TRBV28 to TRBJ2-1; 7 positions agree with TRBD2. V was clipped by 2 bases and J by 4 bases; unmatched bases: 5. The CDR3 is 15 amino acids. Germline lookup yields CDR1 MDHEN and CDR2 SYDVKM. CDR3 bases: TGTGCCAGCAGTTTAGGGGGGGGGGATTACAATGAGCAGTTCTTC. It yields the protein CASSLGGGDYNEQFF. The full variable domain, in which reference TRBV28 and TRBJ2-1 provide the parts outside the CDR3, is DVKVTQSSRYLVKRTGEKVFLECVQDMDHENMFWYRQDPGLGLRLIYFSYDVKMKEKGDIPEGYSVSREKKERFSLILESASTNQTSMYLCASSLGGGDYNEQFFGPGTRLTVL.

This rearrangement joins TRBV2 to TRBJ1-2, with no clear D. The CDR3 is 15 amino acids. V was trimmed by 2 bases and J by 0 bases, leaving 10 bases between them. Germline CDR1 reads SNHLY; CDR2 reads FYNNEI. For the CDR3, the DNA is TGTGCCAGCAGTGAACAAGGGCTAGCTAACTATGGCTACACCTTC. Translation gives CASSEQGLANYGYTF.

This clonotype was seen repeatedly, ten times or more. The DNA of the CDR3 is TGCAGCGTTGAAGACAACACAGATACGCAGTATTTT. The encoded protein is CSVEDNTDTQYF. The chain employs TRBV29-1 and TRBJ2-3, with D hard to call. Germline CDR1 SQVTM, CDR2 ANQGSEA. The CDR3 covers 12 residues. The germline V and J ends were trimmed by 0 bases and 2 bases, with 3 bases remaining between them.

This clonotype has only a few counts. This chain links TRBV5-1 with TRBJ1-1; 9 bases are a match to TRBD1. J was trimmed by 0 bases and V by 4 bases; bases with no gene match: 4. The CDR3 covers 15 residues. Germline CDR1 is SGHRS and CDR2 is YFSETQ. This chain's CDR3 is CASSGTGGMNTEAFF. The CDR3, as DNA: TGCGCCAGCAGCGGAACAGGGGGCATGAACACTGAAGCTTTCTTT. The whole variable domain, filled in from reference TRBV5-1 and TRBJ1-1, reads KAGVTQTPRYLIKTRGQQVTLSCSPISGHRSVSWYQQTPGQGLQFLFEYFSETQRNKGNFPGRFSGRQFSNSRSEMNVSTLELGDSALYLCASSGTGGMNTEAFFGQGTRLTVV.